A selection of T cell receptor beta chains follows, all from one sample in a study of blood T cell repertoires in COVID-19. Here immunoSEQ multiplex PCR was the method, and the copy in TCRdb shows in-frame clones only, minus some. The table includes 75,000 or so clones, around four fifths detected once. Sequenced sample: peripheral blood. Every receptor here comes from a woman of 80 years or more with acute or convalescent COVID-19. Both conserved end residues are part of each CDR3. The order of the fields is CDR3 length, D gene, J gene, V gene, clone size, CDR3 DNA, CDR3 protein. A D gene is named only where the DNA matches it firmly. Not every row has a clone size; where given, it reads once, few, many or a size class.

len: 13
d_gene: .
j_gene: TRBJ2-5
v_gene: TRBV11-3
abundance: .
CDR3nt: TGTGCCAGCAGCCAGGGACTTAAAGAGACCCAGTACTTC
CDR3aa: CASSQGLKETQYF

len: 17
d_gene: TRBD2
j_gene: TRBJ2-1
v_gene: TRBV6-2/TRBV6-3
abundance: .
CDR3nt: TGTGCCAGCAGTTCCCTTCGACTAGCGGGAAGCGCCAATGAGCAGTTCTTC
CDR3aa: CASSSLRLAGSANEQFF

len: 15
d_gene: .
j_gene: TRBJ2-1
v_gene: TRBV6-4
abundance: .
CDR3nt: TGTGCCAGCAGTGAGGGGCCGCGTGCGGGAAATGAGCAGTTCTTC
CDR3aa: CASSEGPRAGNEQFF

len: 11
d_gene: .
j_gene: TRBJ1-1
v_gene: TRBV20-1
abundance: .
CDR3nt: TGCAGTGCCCTAATGAACACTGAAGCTTTCTTT
CDR3aa: CSALMNTEAFF

len: 13
d_gene: .
j_gene: TRBJ1-2
v_gene: TRBV29-1
abundance: .
CDR3nt: TGCAGCGTTGGAGGGTTTCCTAACTATGGCTACACCTTC
CDR3aa: CSVGGFPNYGYTF

len: 14
d_gene: .
j_gene: TRBJ1-3
v_gene: TRBV25-1
abundance: .
CDR3nt: TGTGCCAGCAGTGACCAGGGTATAGGAAACACCATATATTTT
CDR3aa: CASSDQGIGNTIYF

len: 13
d_gene: .
j_gene: TRBJ2-3
v_gene: TRBV6-4
abundance: .
CDR3nt: TGTGCCAGCAGTGTCAGATCCGCAGATACGCAGTATTTT
CDR3aa: CASSVRSADTQYF

len: 13
d_gene: .
j_gene: TRBJ1-1
v_gene: TRBV13
abundance: .
CDR3nt: TGTGCCAGCAGTCGCACCGGGATAACTGAAGCTTTCTTT
CDR3aa: CASSRTGITEAFF

len: 14
d_gene: .
j_gene: TRBJ1-2
v_gene: TRBV11-2
abundance: .
CDR3nt: TGTGCCAGCAGCTCCCTACAGGGCGAGGATGGCTACACCTTC
CDR3aa: CASSSLQGEDGYTF

len: 13
d_gene: .
j_gene: TRBJ1-5
v_gene: TRBV7-3
abundance: .
CDR3nt: TGTGCCAGCAGGTACACGGGGGACCAGCCCCAGCATTTT
CDR3aa: CASRYTGDQPQHF

len: 14
d_gene: .
j_gene: TRBJ1-5
v_gene: TRBV7-9
abundance: .
CDR3nt: TGTGCCAGCAGCTTATCAAGCCACAATCAGCCCCAGCATTTT
CDR3aa: CASSLSSHNQPQHF

len: 15
d_gene: .
j_gene: TRBJ1-1
v_gene: TRBV9
abundance: .
CDR3nt: TGTGCCAGCAGCCCCAGAGGGGGGGGGAACACTGAAGCTTTCTTT
CDR3aa: CASSPRGGGNTEAFF

len: 15
d_gene: TRBD1
j_gene: TRBJ1-2
v_gene: TRBV5-1
abundance: .
CDR3nt: TGCGCCAGCAGCTTCACGTCGGACAGGGGAATTGGCTACACCTTC
CDR3aa: CASSFTSDRGIGYTF

len: 14
d_gene: .
j_gene: TRBJ2-7
v_gene: TRBV10-2
abundance: .
CDR3nt: TGCGCCAGCAGTCAGCACATCCAGGGCGACGAGCAGTACTTC
CDR3aa: CASSQHIQGDEQYF

len: 14
d_gene: TRBD1
j_gene: TRBJ1-4
v_gene: TRBV6-1
abundance: .
CDR3nt: TGTGCCAGCAGCCCAGGGGGTTCCAATGAAAAACTGTTTTTT
CDR3aa: CASSPGGSNEKLFF

len: 14
d_gene: TRBD2
j_gene: TRBJ2-7
v_gene: TRBV29-1
abundance: few
CDR3nt: TGCAGCGTTGCACTAGCGGGGGGGCCGTACGAGCAGTACTTC
CDR3aa: CSVALAGGPYEQYF

len: 14
d_gene: .
j_gene: TRBJ1-6
v_gene: TRBV4-2
abundance: .
CDR3nt: TGTGCCAGCAGCCTTCGGACAGATAATTCACCCCTCCACTTT
CDR3aa: CASSLRTDNSPLHF

len: 13
d_gene: .
j_gene: TRBJ2-1
v_gene: TRBV7-3
abundance: few
CDR3nt: TGTGCCAGCAGCTTAAAGTGGCTCAGTGAGCAGTTCTTC
CDR3aa: CASSLKWLSEQFF

len: 14
d_gene: .
j_gene: TRBJ2-1
v_gene: TRBV11-3
abundance: .
CDR3nt: TGTGCCAGCAGCTTAGATCCTTCCTACAATGAGCAGTTCTTC
CDR3aa: CASSLDPSYNEQFF

len: 17
d_gene: TRBD2
j_gene: TRBJ2-7
v_gene: TRBV9
abundance: .
CDR3nt: TGTGCCAGCAGCCCACATGTAGCCAGCGGGAGCTCCTACGAGCAGTACTTC
CDR3aa: CASSPHVASGSSYEQYF

len: 16
d_gene: TRBD2
j_gene: TRBJ2-3
v_gene: TRBV14
abundance: .
CDR3nt: TGTGCCAGCAGCTCCATGGTAGCGGGGAGCACAGATACGCAGTATTTT
CDR3aa: CASSSMVAGSTDTQYF

len: 15
d_gene: TRBD1
j_gene: TRBJ2-7
v_gene: TRBV28
abundance: .
CDR3nt: TGTGCCAGCAGTTACACAGGGGCAAGGCCCTACGAGCAGTACTTC
CDR3aa: CASSYTGARPYEQYF

len: 13
d_gene: .
j_gene: TRBJ2-1
v_gene: TRBV15
abundance: .
CDR3nt: TGTGCCACCAGCAGAGCACGCTTCGGTGAGCAGTTCTTC
CDR3aa: CATSRARFGEQFF

len: 17
d_gene: TRBD1
j_gene: TRBJ1-2
v_gene: TRBV3-1/TRBV3-2
abundance: .
CDR3nt: TGTGCCAGCAGCCAAGGAGGTTTTGGGACAGGGTCGTATGGCTACACCTTC
CDR3aa: CASSQGGFGTGSYGYTF

len: 15
d_gene: .
j_gene: TRBJ2-7
v_gene: TRBV14
abundance: .
CDR3nt: TGTGCCAGCAGTTCCACAGGGAACCCCTCCGGCGAGCAGTACTTC
CDR3aa: CASSSTGNPSGEQYF

len: 13
d_gene: .
j_gene: TRBJ1-1
v_gene: TRBV29-1
abundance: .
CDR3nt: TGCAGCGGGAGGTTAGGGATGAACACTGAAGCTTTCTTT
CDR3aa: CSGRLGMNTEAFF

len: 15
d_gene: TRBD1
j_gene: TRBJ1-1
v_gene: TRBV25-1
abundance: once
CDR3nt: TGTGCCAGCAGAGGACAGGGGTGGATGAACACTGAAGCTTTCTTT
CDR3aa: CASRGQGWMNTEAFF

len: 15
d_gene: TRBD1
j_gene: TRBJ2-1
v_gene: TRBV7-2
abundance: once
CDR3nt: TGTGCCAGCAGCGGGGGGACAGGGGTCTACAATGAGCAGTTCTTC
CDR3aa: CASSGGTGVYNEQFF

len: 20
d_gene: TRBD2
j_gene: TRBJ2-1
v_gene: TRBV3-1/TRBV3-2
abundance: .
CDR3nt: TGTGCCAGCAGCCAAGAGGAACTAGCGGGAGGAGTTCAGTTCTACAATGAGCAGTTCTTC
CDR3aa: CASSQEELAGGVQFYNEQFF

len: 16
d_gene: TRBD2
j_gene: TRBJ2-3
v_gene: TRBV5-4
abundance: once
CDR3nt: TGTGCCAGCAGCAATCCAGCGGGGGGTTTCACAGATACGCAGTATTTT
CDR3aa: CASSNPAGGFTDTQYF

len: 14
d_gene: .
j_gene: TRBJ1-2
v_gene: TRBV3-1/TRBV3-2
abundance: .
CDR3nt: TGTGCCAGCAGCCAAGTACTGTCAAACTATGGCTACACCTTC
CDR3aa: CASSQVLSNYGYTF

len: 15
d_gene: TRBD2
j_gene: TRBJ2-5
v_gene: TRBV11-2
abundance: .
CDR3nt: TGTGCCAGCAGCTCGGGGGGGGATAGACAAGAGACCCAGTACTTC
CDR3aa: CASSSGGDRQETQYF

len: 15
d_gene: TRBD1
j_gene: TRBJ1-1
v_gene: TRBV30
abundance: .
CDR3nt: TGTGCCTGGAGTGTAAGGGGGCACCGGCTCACTGAAGCTTTCTTT
CDR3aa: CAWSVRGHRLTEAFF

len: 16
d_gene: .
j_gene: TRBJ1-3
v_gene: TRBV19
abundance: .
CDR3nt: TGTGCCAGTAGTGGGGGCAGACTTAGCTCTGGAAACACCATATATTTT
CDR3aa: CASSGGRLSSGNTIYF

len: 15
d_gene: .
j_gene: TRBJ1-3
v_gene: TRBV2
abundance: .
CDR3nt: TGTGCCAGCAGACGGGACTCCGGCTCTGGAAACACCATATATTTT
CDR3aa: CASRRDSGSGNTIYF

len: 16
d_gene: TRBD1
j_gene: TRBJ1-4
v_gene: TRBV9
abundance: few
CDR3nt: TGTGCCAGCAGCGTAGACTTAGGGGGCGCGGGCGAAAAACTGTTTTTT
CDR3aa: CASSVDLGGAGEKLFF

len: 14
d_gene: TRBD1
j_gene: TRBJ2-7
v_gene: TRBV10-1
abundance: many
CDR3nt: TGCGCCAGCAGTGAGTCGGGACAGGGGGACGAGCAGTACTTC
CDR3aa: CASSESGQGDEQYF

len: 14
d_gene: .
j_gene: TRBJ1-1
v_gene: TRBV5-1
abundance: .
CDR3nt: TGCGCCAGCAGGACAGGTGGGGCGAACACTGAAGCTTTCTTT
CDR3aa: CASRTGGANTEAFF

len: 12
d_gene: .
j_gene: TRBJ1-2
v_gene: TRBV27
abundance: medium-sized
CDR3nt: TGTGCCAGTGGTGCAGGGTTCTATGGCTACACCTTC
CDR3aa: CASGAGFYGYTF

len: 17
d_gene: .
j_gene: TRBJ1-1
v_gene: TRBV18
abundance: few
CDR3nt: TGTGCCAGCTCACCACGGGGGGGGATTCTTATGAACACTGAAGCTTTCTTT
CDR3aa: CASSPRGGILMNTEAFF

len: 14
d_gene: .
j_gene: TRBJ2-7
v_gene: TRBV5-4
abundance: .
CDR3nt: TGTGCCAGCAGCTCAGGACAGTCTCGGAACGAGCAGTACTTC
CDR3aa: CASSSGQSRNEQYF

len: 15
d_gene: TRBD1
j_gene: TRBJ1-6
v_gene: TRBV11-1
abundance: .
CDR3nt: TGTGCCAGCAGCTTCTCAGGACAGGGGCGGTCACCCCTCCACTTT
CDR3aa: CASSFSGQGRSPLHF

len: 14
d_gene: .
j_gene: TRBJ1-6
v_gene: TRBV18
abundance: once
CDR3nt: TGTGCCAGCTCACGGGAGTCTTATAATTCACCCCTCCACTTT
CDR3aa: CASSRESYNSPLHF

len: 17
d_gene: TRBD1
j_gene: TRBJ2-1
v_gene: TRBV5-1
abundance: once
CDR3nt: TGCGCCAGCAGCTTGTCGTTTGCGGGACAGGGGGCGAATGAGCAGTTCTTC
CDR3aa: CASSLSFAGQGANEQFF

len: 17
d_gene: .
j_gene: TRBJ2-4
v_gene: TRBV21-1
abundance: .
CDR3nt: TGTGCCAGCAGCAAAGATGAAGCCGTCCTTGCCAAAAACATTCAGTACTTC
CDR3aa: CASSKDEAVLAKNIQYF

len: 14
d_gene: .
j_gene: TRBJ1-1
v_gene: TRBV11-2
abundance: .
CDR3nt: TGTGCCAGCAGTGGACAGTACCTGAACACTGAAGCTTTCTTT
CDR3aa: CASSGQYLNTEAFF

len: 17
d_gene: .
j_gene: TRBJ1-1
v_gene: TRBV9
abundance: .
CDR3nt: TGTGCCAGCAGGGGGGGGCGCCCCGAGAGTTTGAACACTGAAGCTTTCTTT
CDR3aa: CASRGGRPESLNTEAFF

len: 14
d_gene: .
j_gene: TRBJ1-2
v_gene: TRBV10-3
abundance: .
CDR3nt: TGTGCCATCAGTGAGTCACGCAGTGCCATTAGCTACACCTTC
CDR3aa: CAISESRSAISYTF

len: 17
d_gene: TRBD2
j_gene: TRBJ2-2
v_gene: TRBV5-4
abundance: few
CDR3nt: TGTGCCAGCAGCCCAACCCTAGCGGGGGTGAACACCGGGGAGCTGTTTTTT
CDR3aa: CASSPTLAGVNTGELFF

len: 14
d_gene: TRBD2
j_gene: TRBJ2-1
v_gene: TRBV27
abundance: .
CDR3nt: TGTGCCAGCAGTTTGGCGGGAGTGGGCAATGAGCAGTTCTTC
CDR3aa: CASSLAGVGNEQFF

len: 17
d_gene: TRBD2
j_gene: TRBJ2-3
v_gene: TRBV5-1
abundance: .
CDR3nt: TGCGCCAGCAGCTTGGTGCAAGCGGGAGTAGGAACAGATACGCAGTATTTT
CDR3aa: CASSLVQAGVGTDTQYF

len: 13
d_gene: .
j_gene: TRBJ1-1
v_gene: TRBV7-8
abundance: .
CDR3nt: TGTGCCAGCAGCCCCCGGGAGGTCACTGAAGCTTTCTTT
CDR3aa: CASSPREVTEAFF

len: 13
d_gene: .
j_gene: TRBJ1-5
v_gene: TRBV7-9
abundance: .
CDR3nt: TGTGCCAGCAGCTTAGCGGCAAATCAGCCCCAGCATTTT
CDR3aa: CASSLAANQPQHF

len: 14
d_gene: TRBD2
j_gene: TRBJ2-7
v_gene: TRBV29-1
abundance: .
CDR3nt: TGCAGCGTTCTCCTAGCGGGGGCCTCCTACGAGCAGTACTTC
CDR3aa: CSVLLAGASYEQYF

len: 17
d_gene: TRBD1
j_gene: TRBJ1-2
v_gene: TRBV3-1/TRBV3-2
abundance: .
CDR3nt: TGTGCCAGCAGCCAAGGCTCCGGGACAGGGTTGAGCTATGGCTACACCTTC
CDR3aa: CASSQGSGTGLSYGYTF